This paragraph reports one T cell receptor (beta chain). Its antigen is still unknown. Sequencing was performed with immunoSEQ multiplex PCR; in TCRdb, only in-frame clones are kept and a portion is missing. The sample has about 70,000 clones; 86% are singletons. Trimming removed 5 bases from V and 3 bases from J, with 8 bases in between. CDR3 length: 12 residues. Germline CDR1 SGHNT, CDR2 YENEEA. The data originate from a study of OX40 agonist ivuxolimab in advanced cancers. Across the study: The eligibility criteria allowed prior anti-PD-1, anti-PD-L1 or anti-CTLA-4 therapy, and about 40% had some.

General study points: Averaged across samples, CD8+ T cells carried more expanded clones than CD4+ did.

The sample was CD4+ or CD8+ T cells sorted from blood, taken in a trial of the OX40 agonist ivuxolimab. V gene TRBV11-3 combines with J gene TRBJ2-7; D is uncertain. This receptor was identified in an adult with an advanced solid tumor such as melanoma, head and neck, liver or kidney cancer. CDR3 sequence reads: CASSQTNYEQYF. The CDR3 DNA sequence: TGTGCCAGCAGCCAAACCAACTACGAGCAGTACTTC.